This T cell receptor (beta chain) was profiled in a study of T-cell memory formation after mild COVID-19. Findings and caveats of the study: Cross-reactive memory appears to have joined, as suggested by some responding clones showing up in pre-infection memory.

Remarks on this clonotype: Its antigen is currently unknown.

5'RACE primed from the constant segment yielded TCR alpha and TCR beta cDNA libraries bearing sample barcodes and UMIs. TCRdb reprocessed the 5' RACE reads with MiXCR, giving one entry per CDR3 protein. The profile covers approximately 580,000 distinct CDR3 sequences, with just over 20% appearing a single time and around 13% taken by the ten largest. The CDR3 extends over 14 amino acids. V usage is TRBV21-1 and J usage is TRBJ2-3; the D call in the table, TRBD1, was not verified against the DNA. TRBV21-1 is described as a pseudogene. This sequence originates from an adult woman who had mild COVID-19 (a few samples of this study predate the infection). Cell type and time point are not known. Sequenced input: PBMCs or a T cell subset sorted from them (not recorded which). The CDR3 sequence is CASSRFPGTDTQYF. CDR3 coding DNA: TGTGCCAGCAGCAGATTCCCCGGGACAGATACGCAGTATTTT.